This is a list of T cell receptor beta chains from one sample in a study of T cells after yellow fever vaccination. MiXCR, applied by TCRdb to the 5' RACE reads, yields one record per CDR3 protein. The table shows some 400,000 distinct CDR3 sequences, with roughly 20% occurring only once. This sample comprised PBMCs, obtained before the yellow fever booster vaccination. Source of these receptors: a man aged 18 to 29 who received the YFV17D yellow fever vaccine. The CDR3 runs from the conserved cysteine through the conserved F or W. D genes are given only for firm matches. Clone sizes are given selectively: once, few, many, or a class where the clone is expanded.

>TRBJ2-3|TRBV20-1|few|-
TGCAGCGCGGGGCCACCTAGCACAGATACGCAGTATTTT
CSAGPPSTDTQYF
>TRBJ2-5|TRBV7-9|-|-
TGTGCCAGCAGCTTACGCGTCAGAGCGTACCAAGAGACCCAGTACTTC
CASSLRVRAYQETQYF
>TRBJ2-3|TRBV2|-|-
TGTGCCAGCAGTTGGAAAGTGGGCACAGATACGCAGTATTTT
CASSWKVGTDTQYF
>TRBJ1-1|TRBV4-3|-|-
TGCGCCAGCAGCGAAGGGGACACGCCGGCTTTCTTT
CASSEGDTPAFF
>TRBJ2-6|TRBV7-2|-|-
TGTGCCAGCAGCTCAGCGGCTTCCGGGGCCAACGTCCTGACTTTC
CASSSAASGANVLTF
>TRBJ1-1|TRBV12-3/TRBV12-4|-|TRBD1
TGTGCCAGCAGTTTAAATTGGGACAGGGGGCAAGCTTTCTTT
CASSLNWDRGQAFF
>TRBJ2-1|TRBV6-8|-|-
TGTGCCAGCAGTTACTTACGGGACAATAGGGGCAATGAGCAGTTCTTC
CASSYLRDNRGNEQFF
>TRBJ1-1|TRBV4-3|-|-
TGCGCCAGCAGCCAAGATCATCAGTACAGATACACTGAAGCTTTCTTT
CASSQDHQYRYTEAFF
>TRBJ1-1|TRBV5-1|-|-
TGCGCCAGCAGCTTGGGTGACTACCTTCTCGGGGATGGGAACACTGAAGCTTTCTTT
CASSLGDYLLGDGNTEAFF
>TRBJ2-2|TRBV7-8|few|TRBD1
TGTGCCAGCAACGTAGGGATAGGGGGCTCAGGGGAGCTGTTTTTT
CASNVGIGGSGELFF
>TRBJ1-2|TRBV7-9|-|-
TGTGCCAGCAGCTGGGCAAGGGATGGCTACACCTTC
CASSWARDGYTF
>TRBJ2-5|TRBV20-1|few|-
TGCAGTGCGGGGCGGATGGGAGAGACCCAGTACTTC
CSAGRMGETQYF
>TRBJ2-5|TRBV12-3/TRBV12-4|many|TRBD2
TGTGCCAGCACCCTTGGGGCGGGGGAGGGGACCCAGTACTTC
CASTLGAGEGTQYF
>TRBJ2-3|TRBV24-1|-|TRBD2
TGTGCCACCAGTGAAGCGGGGGCGGTAGATACGCAGTATTTT
CATSEAGAVDTQYF
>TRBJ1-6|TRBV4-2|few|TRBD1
TGTGCCAGCAGCGCAGGATGGGACAGGGGTTGGGATTCACCCCTCCACTTT
CASSAGWDRGWDSPLHF
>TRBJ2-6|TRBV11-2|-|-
TGTGCCAGCAGCTCCTCCCCAGGGTCTGGGGCCAACGTCCTGACTTTC
CASSSSPGSGANVLTF
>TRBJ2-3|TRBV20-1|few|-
TGCAGTGCTAGAGATCTCGTACAGGGCACAGATACGCAGTATTTT
CSARDLVQGTDTQYF
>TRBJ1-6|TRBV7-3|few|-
TGTGCCAGCAGCTTAGTGAAGAATAATTCACCCCTCCACTTT
CASSLVKNNSPLHF
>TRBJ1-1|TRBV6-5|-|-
TGTGCCAGCCGATTGCGGGGGATGAACACTGAAGCTTTCTTT
CASRLRGMNTEAFF
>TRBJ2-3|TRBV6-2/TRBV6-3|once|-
TGTGCCAGCAGACCATGGGGAGATACGCAGTATTTT
CASRPWGDTQYF
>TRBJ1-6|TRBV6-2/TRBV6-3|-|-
TGTGCCAGCAGGGACGACGGTCCACCCCTCCACTTT
CASRDDGPPLHF
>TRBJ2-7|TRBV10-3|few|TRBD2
TGTGCCATCAGTGCCGGACTAGCATACGAGCAGTACTTC
CAISAGLAYEQYF
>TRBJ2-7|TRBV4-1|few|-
TGCGCCAGCAGCCAGATAGACATACTCGTCTCCTACGAGCAGTACTTC
CASSQIDILVSYEQYF
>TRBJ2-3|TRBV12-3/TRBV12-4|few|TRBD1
TGTGCCAGCAGTGGGGACGAGAACAGGGGAGCTACGCAGTATTTT
CASSGDENRGATQYF
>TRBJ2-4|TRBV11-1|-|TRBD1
TGTGCCAGCAGCACCCGGGACAGGGGATCCAAAAACATTCAGTACTTC
CASSTRDRGSKNIQYF
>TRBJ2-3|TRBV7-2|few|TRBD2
TGTGCCAGCAGCTTAGTCGGGGGGATCACAGATACGCAGTATTTT
CASSLVGGITDTQYF
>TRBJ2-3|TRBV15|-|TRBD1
TGTGCCACCAGCAGAGAGCCTCCGGGACAGCTACTCACAGATACGCAGTATTTT
CATSREPPGQLLTDTQYF
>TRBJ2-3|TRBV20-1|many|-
TGCAGTGCTAGAGGGAGGGGTGCGGGTTTTAATACGCAGTATTTT
CSARGRGAGFNTQYF
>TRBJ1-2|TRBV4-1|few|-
TGCGCCAGCAGCCAAGAAAGGGGACTGTACTATGGCTACACCTTC
CASSQERGLYYGYTF
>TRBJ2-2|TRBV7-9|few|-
TGTGCCAGCAGCTTTCCGTTGCGCGGGCCCGGGGAGCTGTTTTTT
CASSFPLRGPGELFF
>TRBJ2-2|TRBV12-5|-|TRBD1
TGTTCTAGTGGTTTGGTAGGGGACAGCCCCAGGGGGGAGCTGTTTTTT
CSSGLVGDSPRGELFF
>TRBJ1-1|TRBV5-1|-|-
TGCGCCAGCAGCCCCCGACGGACAGCGAACACTGAAGCTTTCTTT
CASSPRRTANTEAFF
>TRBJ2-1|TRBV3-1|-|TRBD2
TGTGCCAGCAGCCAAGCCGGGACTAGCGGCCACAATGAGCAGTTCTTC
CASSQAGTSGHNEQFF
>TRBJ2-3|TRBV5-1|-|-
TGCGCCAGCAGCTTGTTGGGGTCGGGGTCCACAGATACGCAGTATTTT
CASSLLGSGSTDTQYF
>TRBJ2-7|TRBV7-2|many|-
TGTGCCAGCAGCTTTGTTGCAGCCGAGCAGTACTTC
CASSFVAAEQYF
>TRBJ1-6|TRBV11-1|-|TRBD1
TGTGCCAGCAGCCGGACAGGGGATAATTCACCCCTCCACTTT
CASSRTGDNSPLHF
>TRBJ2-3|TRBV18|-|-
TGTGCCAGCTCACCACAGGGACTGAGGGAGGATACGCAGTATTTT
CASSPQGLREDTQYF
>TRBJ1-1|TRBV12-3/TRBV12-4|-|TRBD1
TGTGCCAGCAGTTTGACAGGGCAAATGAACACTGAAGCTTTCTTT
CASSLTGQMNTEAFF
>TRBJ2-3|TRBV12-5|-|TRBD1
TGTGCTAGTGGCAGGGGGCCCCCCGGGACAGATACGCAGTATTTT
CASGRGPPGTDTQYF
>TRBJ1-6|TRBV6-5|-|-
TGTGCCAGCAGTTACTCGGGACCGATGAATTCACCCCTCCACTTT
CASSYSGPMNSPLHF
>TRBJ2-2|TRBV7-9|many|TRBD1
TGTGCCAGCAGCCAAGGGACAGGGATTAACGCCGGGGAGCTGTTTTTT
CASSQGTGINAGELFF
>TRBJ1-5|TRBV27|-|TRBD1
TGTGCCAGCAGCCAGGACAGGCCGAGGGCAGATACGCAGCATTTT
CASSQDRPRADTQHF
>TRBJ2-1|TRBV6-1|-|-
TGTGCCAGCAGTGAGGGTACGGGGCCCACCAATGAGCAGTTCTTC
CASSEGTGPTNEQFF
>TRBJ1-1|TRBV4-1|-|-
TGCGCCAGCAGCCAAGAGACCAGGGCTACTGAAGCTTTCTTT
CASSQETRATEAFF
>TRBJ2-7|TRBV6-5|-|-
TGTGCCAGCAGTTACTTCTCCGGGTCCTCCTACGAGCAGTACTTC
CASSYFSGSSYEQYF
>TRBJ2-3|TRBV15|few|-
TGTGCCACCAGCAGAGATATGAGGGGCACAGATACGCAGTATTTT
CATSRDMRGTDTQYF
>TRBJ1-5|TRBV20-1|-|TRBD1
TGCAGTGCTAGGGGACAGGGGAATAGCAATCAGCCCCAGCATTTT
CSARGQGNSNQPQHF
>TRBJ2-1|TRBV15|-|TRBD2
TGTGCCATCGGACTAGCGGGCAATGAGCAGTTCTTC
CAIGLAGNEQFF
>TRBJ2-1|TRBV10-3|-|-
TGTGCCATCAGTGAGTTAACTAGCCGTGAGCAGTTCTTC
CAISELTSREQFF
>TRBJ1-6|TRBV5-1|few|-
TGCGCCAGCAGCTACGGGCTTGTTCATTCACCCCTCCACTTT
CASSYGLVHSPLHF
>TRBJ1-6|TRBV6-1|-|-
TGTGCCAGCAGTGAAGTTTTGGCAGCCGATTCACCCCTCCACTTT
CASSEVLAADSPLHF
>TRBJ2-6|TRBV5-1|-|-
TGCGCCAGCAGCTTGGGTAGAGGGGGGACCTCTGGGGCCAACGTCCTGACTTTC
CASSLGRGGTSGANVLTF
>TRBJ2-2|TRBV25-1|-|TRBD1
TGTGCCAGCAGCGAGGGGGCCGCAAACACCGGGGAGCTGTTTTTT
CASSEGAANTGELFF
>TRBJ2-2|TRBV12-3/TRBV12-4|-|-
TGTGCCCTGGGACAACCGAACACCGGGGAGCTGTTTTTT
CALGQPNTGELFF
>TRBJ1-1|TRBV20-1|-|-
TGCAGTGCTAGCGTCCATCCGGGGCGCACGGCTGAAGCTTTCTTT
CSASVHPGRTAEAFF
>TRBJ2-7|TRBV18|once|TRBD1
TGTGCCAGCTCACCTGTGGCACAGGGGGGTTACGAGCAGTACTTC
CASSPVAQGGYEQYF
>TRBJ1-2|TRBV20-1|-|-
TGCAGTGCTAGAGATACGGGCGAGGGAAACTATGGCTACACCTTC
CSARDTGEGNYGYTF
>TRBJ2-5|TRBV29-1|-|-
TGCAGCGCCCGGGGGTGGGAGGCAGAGACCCAGTACTTC
CSARGWEAETQYF
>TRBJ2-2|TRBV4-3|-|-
TGCGCCAGCAGCCCGTGGACCTCGAACACCGGGGAGCTGTTTTTT
CASSPWTSNTGELFF